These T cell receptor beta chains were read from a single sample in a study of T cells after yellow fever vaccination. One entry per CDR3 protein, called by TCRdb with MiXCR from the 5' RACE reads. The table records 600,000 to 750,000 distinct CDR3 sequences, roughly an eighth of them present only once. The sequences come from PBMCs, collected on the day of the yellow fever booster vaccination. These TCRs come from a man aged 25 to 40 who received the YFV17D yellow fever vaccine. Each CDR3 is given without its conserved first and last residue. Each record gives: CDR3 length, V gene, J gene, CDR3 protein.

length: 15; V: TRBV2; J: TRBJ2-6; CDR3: ASTGQGLYSGANVLT
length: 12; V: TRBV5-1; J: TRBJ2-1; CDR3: ASSASGSYNEQF
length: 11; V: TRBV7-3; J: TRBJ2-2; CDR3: ASTDPNTGELF
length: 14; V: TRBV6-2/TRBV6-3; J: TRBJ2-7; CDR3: ASWTQVGSVIYEQY
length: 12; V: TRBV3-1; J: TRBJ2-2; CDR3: ASSQNYRSGELF
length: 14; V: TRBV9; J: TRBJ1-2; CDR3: ASSPKPEDRAWGYT
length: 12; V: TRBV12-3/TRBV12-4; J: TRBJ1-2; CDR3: ASRRTGQGFGYT
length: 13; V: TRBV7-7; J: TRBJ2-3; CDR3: ASSPLLAGTDTQY
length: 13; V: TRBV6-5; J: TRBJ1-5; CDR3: ASSSHHFGNQPQH
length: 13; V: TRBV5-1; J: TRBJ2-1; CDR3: ASSSTSGIVNEQF
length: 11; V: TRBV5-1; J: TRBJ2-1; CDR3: ASSAGTSHEQF
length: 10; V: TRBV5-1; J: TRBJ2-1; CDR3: ASSFQFDEQF
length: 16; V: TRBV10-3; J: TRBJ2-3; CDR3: AISPGQGSPTSTDTQY
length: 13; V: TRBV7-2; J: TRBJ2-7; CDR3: ASSPHSSLTYEQY
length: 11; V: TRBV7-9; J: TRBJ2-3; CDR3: ASSFHLGDTQY
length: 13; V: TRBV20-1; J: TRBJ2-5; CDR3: SARAHPEIRKTQY
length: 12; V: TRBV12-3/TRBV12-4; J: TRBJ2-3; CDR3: ASSRDFNTDTQY
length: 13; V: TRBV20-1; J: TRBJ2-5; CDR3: SARNSGRAPETQY
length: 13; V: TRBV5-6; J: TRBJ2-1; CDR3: ASSFGASPYNEQF
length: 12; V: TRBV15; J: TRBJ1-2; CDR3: ATSSDRGLGGYT
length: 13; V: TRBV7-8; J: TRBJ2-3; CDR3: ASSFEAGVTDTQY
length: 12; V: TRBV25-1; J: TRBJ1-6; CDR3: ASTGLGNNSPLH
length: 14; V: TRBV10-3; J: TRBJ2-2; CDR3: AISEPSGISTGELF
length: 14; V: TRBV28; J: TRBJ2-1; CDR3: ASSAGTELLGNEQF
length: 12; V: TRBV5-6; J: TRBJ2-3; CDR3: ASRSLERTDTQY
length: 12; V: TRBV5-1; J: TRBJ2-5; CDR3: ASSFQGAQETQY
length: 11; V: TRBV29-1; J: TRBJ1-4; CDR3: SVGGRDIEKLF
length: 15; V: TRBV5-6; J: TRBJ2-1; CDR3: ASSFLTGTSGYNEQF
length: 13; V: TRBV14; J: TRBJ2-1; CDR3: ASSQAGLVGNEQF
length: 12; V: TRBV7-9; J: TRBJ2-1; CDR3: ASSHSREVHEQF
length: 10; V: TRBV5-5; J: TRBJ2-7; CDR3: ASSFREYEQY
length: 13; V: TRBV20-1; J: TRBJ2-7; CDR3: SARDLLAGVNEQY
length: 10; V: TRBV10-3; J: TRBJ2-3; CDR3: AAQGAADTQY
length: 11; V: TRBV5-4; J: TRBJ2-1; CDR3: ASSLPSGNEQF
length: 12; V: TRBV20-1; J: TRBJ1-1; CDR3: SARTEKFLPEAF
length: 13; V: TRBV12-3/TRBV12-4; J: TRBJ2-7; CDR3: ASSLARGLTDEQY
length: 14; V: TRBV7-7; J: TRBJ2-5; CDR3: ASSLRVRGGQETQY
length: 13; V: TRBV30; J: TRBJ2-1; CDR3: AWSARLLVGNEQF
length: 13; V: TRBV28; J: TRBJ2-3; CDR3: ASSLRGFSTDTQY
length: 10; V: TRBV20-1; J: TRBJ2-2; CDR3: SARGITGELF
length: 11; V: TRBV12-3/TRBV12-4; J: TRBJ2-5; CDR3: ASSLREGGTQY
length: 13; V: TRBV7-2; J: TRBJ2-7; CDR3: ASSYYGIGYYEQY
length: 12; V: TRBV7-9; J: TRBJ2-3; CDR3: ASSARQAGDTQY
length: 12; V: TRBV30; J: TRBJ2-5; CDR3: AWSVDRVQETQY
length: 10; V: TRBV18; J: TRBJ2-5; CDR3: ASSGEGETQY
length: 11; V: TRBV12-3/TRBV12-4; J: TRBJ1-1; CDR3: ASWDTRNTEAF
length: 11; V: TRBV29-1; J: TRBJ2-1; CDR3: SVAGLAGNEQF
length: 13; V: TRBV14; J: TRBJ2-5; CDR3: ASSRTSGRVATQY
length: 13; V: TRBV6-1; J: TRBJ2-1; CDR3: ASSAGTSGINEQF
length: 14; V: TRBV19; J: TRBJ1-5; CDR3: ASSNGQLGSNQPQH
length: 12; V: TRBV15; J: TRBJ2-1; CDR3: ATSKREFGNEQF
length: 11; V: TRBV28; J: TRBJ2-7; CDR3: ASSFRNSHEQY
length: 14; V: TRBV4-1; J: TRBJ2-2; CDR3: ASSQVPPGHTGELF
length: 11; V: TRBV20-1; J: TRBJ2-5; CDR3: SAIRQPQETQY
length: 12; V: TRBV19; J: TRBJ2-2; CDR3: ASSIGQVFGELF
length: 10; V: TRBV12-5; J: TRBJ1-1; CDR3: ASGLDSGKAF
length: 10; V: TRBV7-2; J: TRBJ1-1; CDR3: ASSLTIGEAF